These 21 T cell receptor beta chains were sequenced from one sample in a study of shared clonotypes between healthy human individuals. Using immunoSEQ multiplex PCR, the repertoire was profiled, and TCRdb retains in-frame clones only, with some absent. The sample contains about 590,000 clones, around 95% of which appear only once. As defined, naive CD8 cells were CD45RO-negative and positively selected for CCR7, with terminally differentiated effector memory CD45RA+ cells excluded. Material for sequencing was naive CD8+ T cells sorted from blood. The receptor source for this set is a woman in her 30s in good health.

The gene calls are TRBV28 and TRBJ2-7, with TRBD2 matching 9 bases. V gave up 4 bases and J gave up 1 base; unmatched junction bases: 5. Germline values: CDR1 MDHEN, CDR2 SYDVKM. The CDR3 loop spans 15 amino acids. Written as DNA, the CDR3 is TGTGCCAGCAGTTCCGGGACTAGCAGATCCTACGAGCAGTACTTC. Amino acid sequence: CASSSGTSRSYEQYF. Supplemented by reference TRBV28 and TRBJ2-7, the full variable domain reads DVKVTQSSRYLVKRTGEKVFLECVQDMDHENMFWYRQDPGLGLRLIYFSYDVKMKEKGDIPEGYSVSREKKERFSLILESASTNQTSMYLCASSSGTSRSYEQYFGPGTRLTVT.

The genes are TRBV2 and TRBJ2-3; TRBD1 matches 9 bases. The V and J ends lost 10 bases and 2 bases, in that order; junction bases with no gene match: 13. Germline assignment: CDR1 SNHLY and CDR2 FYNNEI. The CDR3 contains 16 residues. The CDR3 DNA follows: TGTGCCAACTCCGGGACAGGGATGGGGGTCACAGATACGCAGTATTTT. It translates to CANSGTGMGVTDTQYF.

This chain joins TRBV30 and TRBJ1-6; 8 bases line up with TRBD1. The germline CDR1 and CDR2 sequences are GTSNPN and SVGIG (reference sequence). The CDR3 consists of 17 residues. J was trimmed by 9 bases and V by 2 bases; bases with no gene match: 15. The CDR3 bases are TGTGCCTGGAGTTCACCGGGACAGGCTACCTCAGGTTCACCCCTCCACTTT. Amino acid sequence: CAWSSPGQATSGSPLHF. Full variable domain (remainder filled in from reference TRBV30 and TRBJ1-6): SQTIHQWPATLVQPVGSPLSLECTVEGTSNPNLYWYRQAAGRGLQLLFYSVGIGQISSEVPQNLSASRPQDRQFILSSKKLLLSDSGFYLCAWSSPGQATSGSPLHFGNGTRLTVT.

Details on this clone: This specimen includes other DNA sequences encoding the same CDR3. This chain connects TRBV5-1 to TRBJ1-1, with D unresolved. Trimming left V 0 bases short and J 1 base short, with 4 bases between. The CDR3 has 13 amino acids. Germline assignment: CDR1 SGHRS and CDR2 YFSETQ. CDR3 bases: TGCGCCAGCAGCTTGGATAAGAACACTGAAGCTTTCTTT. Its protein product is CASSLDKNTEAFF.

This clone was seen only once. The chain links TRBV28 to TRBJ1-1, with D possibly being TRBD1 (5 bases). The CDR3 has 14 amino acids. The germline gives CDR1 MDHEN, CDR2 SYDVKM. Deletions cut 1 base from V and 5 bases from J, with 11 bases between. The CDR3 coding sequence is TGTGCCAGCAGTTTATTGGGGGAGGGTACTGAAGCTTTCTTT. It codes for CASSLLGEGTEAFF.

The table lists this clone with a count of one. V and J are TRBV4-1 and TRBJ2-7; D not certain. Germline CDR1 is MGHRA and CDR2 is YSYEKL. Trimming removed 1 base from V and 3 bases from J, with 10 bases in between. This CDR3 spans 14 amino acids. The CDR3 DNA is TGCGCCAGCAGCCAAGTCAGTGGTAGCTACGAGCAGTACTTC. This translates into CASSQVSGSYEQYF.

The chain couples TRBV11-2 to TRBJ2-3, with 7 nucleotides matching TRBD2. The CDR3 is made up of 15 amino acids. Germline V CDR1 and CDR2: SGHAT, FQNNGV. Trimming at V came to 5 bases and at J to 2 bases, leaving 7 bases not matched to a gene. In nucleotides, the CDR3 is TGTGCCAGCAGCCGGACGGCGGGAGCCACAGATACGCAGTATTTT. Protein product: CASSRTAGATDTQYF. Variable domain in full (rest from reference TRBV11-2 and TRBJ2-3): EAGVAQSPRYKIIEKRQSVAFWCNPISGHATLYWYQQILGQGPKLLIQFQNNGVVDDSQLPKDRFSAERLKGVDSTLKIQPAKLEDSAVYLCASSRTAGATDTQYFGPGTRLTVL.

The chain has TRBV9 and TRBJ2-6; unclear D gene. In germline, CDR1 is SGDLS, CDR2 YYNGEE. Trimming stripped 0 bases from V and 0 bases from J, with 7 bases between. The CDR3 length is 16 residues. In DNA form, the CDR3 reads TGTGCCAGCAGCGTAGATCTATCCTCTGGGGCCAACGTCCTGACTTTC. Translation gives CASSVDLSSGANVLTF.

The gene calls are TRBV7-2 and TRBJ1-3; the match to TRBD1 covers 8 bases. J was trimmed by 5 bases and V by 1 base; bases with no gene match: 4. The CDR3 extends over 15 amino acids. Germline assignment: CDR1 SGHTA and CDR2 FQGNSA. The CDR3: CASSLGQGARNTIYF. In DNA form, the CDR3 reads TGTGCCAGCAGCTTAGGTCAGGGGGCCAGAAACACCATATATTTT. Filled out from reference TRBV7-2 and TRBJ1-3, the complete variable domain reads GAGVSQSPSNKVTEKGKDVELRCDPISGHTALYWYRQSLGQGLEFLIYFQGNSAPDKSGLPSDRFSAERTGGSVSTLTIQRTQQEDSAVYLCASSLGQGARNTIYFGEGSWLTVV.

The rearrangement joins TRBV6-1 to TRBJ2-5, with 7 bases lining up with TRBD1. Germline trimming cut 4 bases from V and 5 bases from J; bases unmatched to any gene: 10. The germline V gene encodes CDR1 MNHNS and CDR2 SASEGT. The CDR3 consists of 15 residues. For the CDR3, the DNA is TGTGCCAGCAGTGGCCGGGACAGCCCAAGTGAGACCCAGTACTTC. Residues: CASSGRDSPSETQYF.

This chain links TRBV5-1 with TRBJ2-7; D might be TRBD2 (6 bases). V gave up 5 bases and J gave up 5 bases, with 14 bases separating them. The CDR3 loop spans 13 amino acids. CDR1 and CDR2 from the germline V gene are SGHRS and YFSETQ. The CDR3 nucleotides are TGCGCCAGCAGGGGGACCGGAGGGGACGAGCAGTACTTC. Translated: CASRGTGGDEQYF.

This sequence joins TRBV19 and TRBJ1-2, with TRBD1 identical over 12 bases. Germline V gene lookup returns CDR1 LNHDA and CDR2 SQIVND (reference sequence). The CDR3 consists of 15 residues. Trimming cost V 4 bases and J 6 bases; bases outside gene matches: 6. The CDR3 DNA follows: TGTGCCAGTAGTAGCACCGGGACAGGGGGCCATGGCTACACCTTC. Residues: CASSSTGTGGHGYTF.

For the CDR3, the DNA is TGTGCCAGCAGTGACCCTCGGGGATTAGCCAAAAACATTCAGTACTTC. Protein sequence: CASSDPRGLAKNIQYF. This chain links TRBV25-1 with TRBJ2-4; D is possibly TRBD2 (5 bases). Per germline, CDR1 MGHDK and CDR2 SYGVNS. Trimming shortened V by 3 bases and J by 0 bases, and 12 bases separated the two germline ends. CDR3 length: 16 amino acids.

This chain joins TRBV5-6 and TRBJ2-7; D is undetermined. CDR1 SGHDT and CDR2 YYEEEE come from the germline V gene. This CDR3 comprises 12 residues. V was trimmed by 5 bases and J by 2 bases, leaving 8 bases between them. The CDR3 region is CASSYDPYEQYF. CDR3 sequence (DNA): TGTGCCAGCAGTTATGACCCCTACGAGCAGTACTTC. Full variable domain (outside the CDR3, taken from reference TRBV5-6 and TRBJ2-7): DAGVTQSPTHLIKTRGQQVTLRCSPKSGHDTVSWYQQALGQGPQFIFQYYEEEERQRGNFPDRFSGHQFPNYSSELNVNALLLGDSALYLCASSYDPYEQYFGPGTRLTVT.

The CDR3 spells CASRDPGLSYEQYF. The CDR3 DNA reads TGTGCCAGCAGGGACCCGGGATTATCCTACGAGCAGTACTTC. The J gene is TRBJ2-7, the V gene TRBV2, with D possibly matching TRBD2 (5 bases). This CDR3 spans 14 amino acids. The V gene lost 6 bases and the J gene lost 1 base, with 13 bases spanning the gap. Germline lookup yields CDR1 SNHLY and CDR2 FYNNEI.

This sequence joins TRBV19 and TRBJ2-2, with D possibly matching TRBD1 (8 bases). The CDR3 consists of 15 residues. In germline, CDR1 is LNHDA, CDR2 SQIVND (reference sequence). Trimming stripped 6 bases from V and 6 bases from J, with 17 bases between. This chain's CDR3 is CASSLSQGGAGELFF. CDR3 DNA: TGTGCCAGTAGCCTATCACAGGGGGGGGCCGGGGAGCTGTTTTTT.

CDR3 protein: CASRTGAQETQYF. CDR3 bases: TGCGCCAGCAGAACAGGGGCGCAAGAGACCCAGTACTTC. The chain employs TRBV10-1 and TRBJ2-5; 7 bases are shared with TRBD1. V lost 6 bases, J lost 2 bases, and 3 bases stayed unmatched. The CDR3 is 13 residues long. Germline CDR1 and CDR2: WNHNN and SYGVQD (reference sequence).

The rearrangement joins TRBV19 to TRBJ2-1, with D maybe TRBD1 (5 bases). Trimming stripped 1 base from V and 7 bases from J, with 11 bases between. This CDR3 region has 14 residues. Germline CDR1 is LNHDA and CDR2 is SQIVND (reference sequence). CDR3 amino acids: CASSIAQASNEQFF. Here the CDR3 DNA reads TGTGCCAGTAGTATAGCACAGGCTAGTAATGAGCAGTTCTTC.

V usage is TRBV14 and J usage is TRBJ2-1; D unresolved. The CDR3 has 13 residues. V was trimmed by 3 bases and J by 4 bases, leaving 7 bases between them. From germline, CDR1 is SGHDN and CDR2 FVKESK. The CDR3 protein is CASSQFTYNEQFF. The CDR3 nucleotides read TGTGCCAGCAGCCAGTTCACATACAATGAGCAGTTCTTC.

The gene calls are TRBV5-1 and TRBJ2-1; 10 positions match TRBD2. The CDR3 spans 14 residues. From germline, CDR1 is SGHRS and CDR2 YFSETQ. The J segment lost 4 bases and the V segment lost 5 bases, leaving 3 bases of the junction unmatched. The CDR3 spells CASRTSGLYNEQFF. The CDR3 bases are TGCGCCAGCAGGACTAGCGGGCTTTACAATGAGCAGTTCTTC.

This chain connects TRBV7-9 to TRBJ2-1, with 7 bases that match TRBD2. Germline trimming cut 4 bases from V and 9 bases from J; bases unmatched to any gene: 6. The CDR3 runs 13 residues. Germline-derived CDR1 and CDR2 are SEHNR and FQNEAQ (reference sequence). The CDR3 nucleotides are TGTGCCAGCAGCTCCGCGGGGGAGCTTGAGCAGTTCTTC. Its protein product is CASSSAGELEQFF.